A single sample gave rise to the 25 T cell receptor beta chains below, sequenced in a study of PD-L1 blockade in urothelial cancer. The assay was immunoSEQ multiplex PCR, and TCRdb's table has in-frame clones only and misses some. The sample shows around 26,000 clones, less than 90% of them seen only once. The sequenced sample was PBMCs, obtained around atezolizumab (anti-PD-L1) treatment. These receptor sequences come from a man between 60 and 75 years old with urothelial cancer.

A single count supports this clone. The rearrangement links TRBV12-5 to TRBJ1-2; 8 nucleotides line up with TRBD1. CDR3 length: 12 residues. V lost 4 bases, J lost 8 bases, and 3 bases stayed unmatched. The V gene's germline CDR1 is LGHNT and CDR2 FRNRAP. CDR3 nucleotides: TGTGCTAGTGGTTCACGGACAGGGGGCTACACCTTC. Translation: CASGSRTGGYTF.

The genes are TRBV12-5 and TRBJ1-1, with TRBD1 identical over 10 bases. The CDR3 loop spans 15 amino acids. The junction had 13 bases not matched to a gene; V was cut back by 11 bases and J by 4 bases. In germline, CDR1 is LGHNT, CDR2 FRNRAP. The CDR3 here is CASETGGGGGTEAFF. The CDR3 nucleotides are TGTGCTTCAGAGACAGGGGGCGGGGGGGGCACTGAAGCTTTCTTT. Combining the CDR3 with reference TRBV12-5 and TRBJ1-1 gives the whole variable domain DARVTQTPRHKVTEMGQEVTMRCQPILGHNTVFWYRQTMMQGLELLAYFRNRAPLDDSGMPKDRFSAEMPDATLATLKIQPSEPRDSAVYFCASETGGGGGTEAFFGQGTRLTVV.

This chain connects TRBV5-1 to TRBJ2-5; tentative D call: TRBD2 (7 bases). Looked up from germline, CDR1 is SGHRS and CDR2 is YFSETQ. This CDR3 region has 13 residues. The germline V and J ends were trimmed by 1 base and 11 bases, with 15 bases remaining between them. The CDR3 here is CASSLISGGPQYF. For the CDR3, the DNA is TGCGCCAGCAGCTTGATATCGGGGGGCCCTCAGTACTTC.

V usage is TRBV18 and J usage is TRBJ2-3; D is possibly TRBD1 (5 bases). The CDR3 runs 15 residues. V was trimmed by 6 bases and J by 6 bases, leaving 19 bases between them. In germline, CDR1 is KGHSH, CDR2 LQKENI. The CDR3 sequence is CASSPRANTEDTQYF. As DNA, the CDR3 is TGTGCCAGCTCTCCCAGGGCCAACACCGAGGATACGCAGTATTTT. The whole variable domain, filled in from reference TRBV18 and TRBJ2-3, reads NAGVMQNPRHLVRRRGQEARLRCSPMKGHSHVYWYRQLPEEGLKFMVYLQKENIIDESGMPKERFSAEFPKEGPSILRIQQVVRGDSAAYFCASSPRANTEDTQYFGPGTRLTVL.

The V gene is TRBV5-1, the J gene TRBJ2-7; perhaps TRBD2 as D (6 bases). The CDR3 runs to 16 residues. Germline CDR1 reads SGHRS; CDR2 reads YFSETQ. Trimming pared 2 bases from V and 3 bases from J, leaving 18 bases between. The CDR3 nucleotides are TGCGCCAGCAGCTTTGGACCCCGGGACTCCAACTACGAGCAGTACTTC. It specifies CASSFGPRDSNYEQYF.

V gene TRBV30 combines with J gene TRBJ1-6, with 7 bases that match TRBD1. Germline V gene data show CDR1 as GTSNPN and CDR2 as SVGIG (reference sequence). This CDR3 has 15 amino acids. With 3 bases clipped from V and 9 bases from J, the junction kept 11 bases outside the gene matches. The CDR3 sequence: CAWSLPGTATSPLHF. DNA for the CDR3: TGTGCCTGGAGCTTACCCGGGACAGCGACTTCACCCCTCCACTTT.

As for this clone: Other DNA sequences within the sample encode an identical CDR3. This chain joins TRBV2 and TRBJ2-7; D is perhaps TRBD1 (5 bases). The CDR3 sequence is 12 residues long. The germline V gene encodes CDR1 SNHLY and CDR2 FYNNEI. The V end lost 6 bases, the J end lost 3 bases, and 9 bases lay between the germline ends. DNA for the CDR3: TGTGCCAGCAGCGCCGACAGCTACGAGCAGTACTTC. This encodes CASSADSYEQYF.

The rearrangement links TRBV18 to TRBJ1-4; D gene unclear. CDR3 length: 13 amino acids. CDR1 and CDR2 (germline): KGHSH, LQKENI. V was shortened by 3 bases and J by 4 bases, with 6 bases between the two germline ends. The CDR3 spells CASSPSVNEKLFF. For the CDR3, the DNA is TGTGCCAGCTCACCCTCGGTTAATGAAAAACTGTTTTTT.

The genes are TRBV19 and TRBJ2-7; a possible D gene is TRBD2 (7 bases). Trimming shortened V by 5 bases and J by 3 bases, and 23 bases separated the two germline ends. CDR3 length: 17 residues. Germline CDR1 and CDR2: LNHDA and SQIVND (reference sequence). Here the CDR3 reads CASSAITVGGGYYEQYF. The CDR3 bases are TGTGCCAGTAGTGCTATAACGGTTGGCGGGGGCTACTACGAGCAGTACTTC.

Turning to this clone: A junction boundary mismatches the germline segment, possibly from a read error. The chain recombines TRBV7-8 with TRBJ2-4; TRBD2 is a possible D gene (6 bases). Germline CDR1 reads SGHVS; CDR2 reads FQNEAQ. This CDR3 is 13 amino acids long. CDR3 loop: CASSPTPGTEGFF. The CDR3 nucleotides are TGTGCCAGCAGCCCTACCCCCGGGACTGAAGGCTTCTTC.

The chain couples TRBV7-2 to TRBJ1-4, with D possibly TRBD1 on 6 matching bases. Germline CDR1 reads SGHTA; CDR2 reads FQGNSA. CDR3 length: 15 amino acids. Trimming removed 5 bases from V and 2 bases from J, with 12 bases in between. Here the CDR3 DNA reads TGTGCCAGCAGCGAGAACAGGGCCACTAATGAAAAACTGTTTTTT. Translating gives CASSENRATNEKLFF.

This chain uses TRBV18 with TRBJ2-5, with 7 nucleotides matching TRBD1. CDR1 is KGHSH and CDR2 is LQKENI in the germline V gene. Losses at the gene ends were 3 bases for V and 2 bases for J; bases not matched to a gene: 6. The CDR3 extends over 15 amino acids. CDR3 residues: CASSPGSGQQETQYF. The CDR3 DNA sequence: TGTGCCAGCTCACCGGGGTCGGGACAGCAAGAGACCCAGTACTTC.

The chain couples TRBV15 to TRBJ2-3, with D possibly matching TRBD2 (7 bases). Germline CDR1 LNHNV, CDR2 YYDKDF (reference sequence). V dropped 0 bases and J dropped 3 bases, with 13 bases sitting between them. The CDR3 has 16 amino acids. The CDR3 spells CATSREYGGRTDTQYF. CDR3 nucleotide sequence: TGTGCCACCAGCAGAGAATACGGGGGGCGGACAGATACGCAGTATTTT.

Here the CDR3 reads CASSEAYGGSYEQYF. DNA of the CDR3: TGTGCCAGCAGTGAAGCTTACGGGGGAAGCTACGAGCAGTACTTC. This chain joins TRBV6-1 and TRBJ2-7; a possible D gene is TRBD2 (6 bases). Per the germline V gene, CDR1 is MNHNS and CDR2 is SASEGT. The CDR3 sequence is 15 residues long. Trimming took 0 bases from V and 3 from J, leaving 12 bases between them.

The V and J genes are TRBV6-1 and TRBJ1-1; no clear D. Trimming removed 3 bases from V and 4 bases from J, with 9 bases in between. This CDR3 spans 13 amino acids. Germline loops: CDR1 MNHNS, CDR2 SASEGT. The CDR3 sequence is CASSETRGTEAFF. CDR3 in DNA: TGTGCCAGCAGTGAGACTCGGGGCACTGAAGCTTTCTTT.

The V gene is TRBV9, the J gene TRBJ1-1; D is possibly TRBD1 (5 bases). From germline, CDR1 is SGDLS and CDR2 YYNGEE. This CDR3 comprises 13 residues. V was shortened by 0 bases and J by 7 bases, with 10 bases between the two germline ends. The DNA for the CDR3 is TGTGCCAGCAGCGTAGCGCAGGGTCGTGAAGCTTTCTTT. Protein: CASSVAQGREAFF.

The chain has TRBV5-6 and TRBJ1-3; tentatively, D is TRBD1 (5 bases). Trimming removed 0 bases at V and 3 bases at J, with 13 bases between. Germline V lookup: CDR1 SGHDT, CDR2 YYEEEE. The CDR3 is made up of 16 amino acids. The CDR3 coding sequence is TGTGCCAGCAGCTTGGTCGCAGGGTCTTTTGGAAACACCATATATTTT. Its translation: CASSLVAGSFGNTIYF.

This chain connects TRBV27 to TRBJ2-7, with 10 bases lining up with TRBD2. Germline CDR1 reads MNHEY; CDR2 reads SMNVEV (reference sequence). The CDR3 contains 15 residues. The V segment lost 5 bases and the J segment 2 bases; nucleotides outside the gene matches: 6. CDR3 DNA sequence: TGTGCCAGCAGTGCGGGACTAGCGTTGACCTACGAGCAGTACTTC. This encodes CASSAGLALTYEQYF.

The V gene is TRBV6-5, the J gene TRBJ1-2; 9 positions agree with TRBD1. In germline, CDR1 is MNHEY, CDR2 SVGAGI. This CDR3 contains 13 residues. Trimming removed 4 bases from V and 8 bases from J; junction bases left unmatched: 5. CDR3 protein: CASSLGQGRGYTF. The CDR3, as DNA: TGTGCCAGCAGTTTGGGACAGGGTCGGGGCTACACCTTC.

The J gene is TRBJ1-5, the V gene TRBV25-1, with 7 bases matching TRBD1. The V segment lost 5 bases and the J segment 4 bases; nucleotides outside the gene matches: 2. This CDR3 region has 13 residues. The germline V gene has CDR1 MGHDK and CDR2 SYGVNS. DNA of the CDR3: TGTGCCAGCAGTAGGACAGGTAATCAGCCCCAGCATTTT. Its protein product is CASSRTGNQPQHF.

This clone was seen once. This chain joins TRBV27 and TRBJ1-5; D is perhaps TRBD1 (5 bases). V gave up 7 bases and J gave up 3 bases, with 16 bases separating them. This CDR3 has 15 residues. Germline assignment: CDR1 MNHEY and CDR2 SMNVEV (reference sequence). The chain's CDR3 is CASKPSGGVNQPQHF. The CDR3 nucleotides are TGTGCCAGCAAACCCAGCGGGGGGGTCAATCAGCCCCAGCATTTT.

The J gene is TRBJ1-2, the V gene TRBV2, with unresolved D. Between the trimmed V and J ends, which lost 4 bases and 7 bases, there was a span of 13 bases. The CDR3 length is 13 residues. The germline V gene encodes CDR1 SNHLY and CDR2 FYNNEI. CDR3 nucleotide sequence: TGTGCCAGCAGTGTAGGGAGGGCCGCTGGCTACACCTTC. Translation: CASSVGRAAGYTF.

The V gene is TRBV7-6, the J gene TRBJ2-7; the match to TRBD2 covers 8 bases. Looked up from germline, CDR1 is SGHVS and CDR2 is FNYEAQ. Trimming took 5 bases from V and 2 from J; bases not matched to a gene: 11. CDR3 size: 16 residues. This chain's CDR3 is CASSPILREGTYEQYF. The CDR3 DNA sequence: TGTGCCAGCAGCCCTATCCTTCGGGAGGGCACCTACGAGCAGTACTTC.

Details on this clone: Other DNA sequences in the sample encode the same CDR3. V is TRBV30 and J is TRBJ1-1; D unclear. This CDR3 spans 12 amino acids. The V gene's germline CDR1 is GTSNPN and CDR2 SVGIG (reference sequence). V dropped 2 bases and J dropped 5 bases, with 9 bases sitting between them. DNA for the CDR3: TGTGCCTGGAGTCCCGGAGGTACTGAAGCTTTCTTT. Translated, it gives CAWSPGGTEAFF.

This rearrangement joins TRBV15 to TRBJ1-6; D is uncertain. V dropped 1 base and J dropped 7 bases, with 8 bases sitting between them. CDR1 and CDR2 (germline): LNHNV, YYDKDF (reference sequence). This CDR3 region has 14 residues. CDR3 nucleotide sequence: TGTGCCACCAGCAGAGTTCTCGAGAATTCACCCCTCCACTTT. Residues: CATSRVLENSPLHF.